This record concerns one TCR beta chain sequence. Study processing details: Amplifying reference gene primers gave estimates of nucleated cell counts. Generated by immunoSEQ multiplex PCR, the TCRdb table keeps only in-frame clones and is missing some. D and trimming were read from the DNA, whereas the V and J calls and clone size are those reported in that table. Of about 71,000 clones detected, roughly 88% appear once; the ten largest clones hold just under 2%. This sample stems from a study of blood T cell repertoires in COVID-19. Trimming stripped 5 bases from V and 4 bases from J, with 8 bases between. From germline, CDR1 is MNHEY and CDR2 SVGAGI. This CDR3 is 12 amino acids long.

The sequenced sample was peripheral blood. The chain is built from TRBV6-5 and TRBJ2-5, with TRBD2 as a possible D gene (5 bases). This clonotype originated in a man aged 25 to 40 with acute or convalescent COVID-19. The CDR3 here is CASSIEGETQYF. The CDR3 DNA follows: TGTGCCAGCAGTATTGAGGGAGAGACCCAGTACTTC.